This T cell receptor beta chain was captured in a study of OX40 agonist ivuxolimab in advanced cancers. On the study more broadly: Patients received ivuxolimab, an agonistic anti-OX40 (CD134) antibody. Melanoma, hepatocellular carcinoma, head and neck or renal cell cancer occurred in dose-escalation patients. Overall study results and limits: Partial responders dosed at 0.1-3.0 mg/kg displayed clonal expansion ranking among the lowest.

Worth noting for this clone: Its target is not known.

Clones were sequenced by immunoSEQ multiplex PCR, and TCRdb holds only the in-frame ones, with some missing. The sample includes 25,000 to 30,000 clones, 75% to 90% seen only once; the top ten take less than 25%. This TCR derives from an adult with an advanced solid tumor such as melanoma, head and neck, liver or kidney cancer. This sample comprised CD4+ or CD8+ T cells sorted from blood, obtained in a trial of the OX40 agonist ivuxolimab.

CDR3 sequence: CASSFLSGRGFWGYTF. Written as DNA, the CDR3 is TGTGCCAGCAGCTTTTTAAGCGGCCGAGGGTTTTGGGGCTACACCTTC. The V gene is TRBV27, the J gene TRBJ1-2; D is undetermined. The length of the CDR3 is 16 residues. Germline lookup yields CDR1 MNHEY and CDR2 SMNVEV (reference sequence). Trimming left V 6 bases short and J 8 bases short, with 25 bases between.